A selection of T cell receptor beta chains follows, all from one sample in a study of blood T cell repertoires in COVID-19. TCRdb's table, derived via immunoSEQ multiplex PCR, lists solely in-frame clones and lacks some. The data hold about 240,000 clones, with around 87% observed a single time. Sequenced input: peripheral blood. The receptors were sampled from a man aged 55-75 years who had recovered from COVID-19. CDR3s include the opening cysteine and the closing phenylalanine or tryptophan. The order of the fields is D gene, CDR3 length, V gene, J gene, clone size, CDR3 protein, CDR3 DNA. A D gene is named only where the DNA matches it firmly. Some rows have no size entry. The others give once, few or many, or a class for an expanded clone.

d_gene: TRBD1
len: 16
v_gene: TRBV18
j_gene: TRBJ2-3
abundance: -
CDR3aa: CASSRGGQTTTDTQYF
CDR3nt: TGTGCCAGCTCTCGAGGGGGACAGACTACCACAGATACGCAGTATTTT

d_gene: -
len: 15
v_gene: TRBV6-5
j_gene: TRBJ1-6
abundance: few
CDR3aa: CASSRWGGANSPLHF
CDR3nt: TGTGCCAGCAGCCGTTGGGGGGGAGCTAATTCACCCCTCCACTTT

d_gene: TRBD2
len: 15
v_gene: TRBV9
j_gene: TRBJ2-1
abundance: -
CDR3aa: CASSKAGSSYNEQFF
CDR3nt: TGTGCCAGCAGCAAAGCGGGGAGCTCCTACAATGAGCAGTTCTTC

d_gene: TRBD1
len: 17
v_gene: TRBV3-1/TRBV3-2
j_gene: TRBJ1-2
abundance: -
CDR3aa: CASSQILGDRGWHGYTF
CDR3nt: TGTGCCAGCAGCCAGATATTGGGGGACAGGGGATGGCATGGCTACACCTTC

d_gene: -
len: 15
v_gene: TRBV5-1
j_gene: TRBJ2-1
abundance: -
CDR3aa: CASSLAGISYNEQFF
CDR3nt: TGCGCCAGCAGCTTGGCCGGGATCTCCTACAATGAGCAGTTCTTC

d_gene: -
len: 16
v_gene: TRBV6-6
j_gene: TRBJ2-7
abundance: -
CDR3aa: CASSYSRLTPSYEQYF
CDR3nt: TGTGCCAGCAGTTACTCGAGACTAACGCCATCCTACGAGCAGTACTTC

d_gene: TRBD1
len: 13
v_gene: TRBV9
j_gene: TRBJ1-2
abundance: -
CDR3aa: CASRGQGTYGYTF
CDR3nt: TGTGCCAGCAGGGGACAGGGGACCTATGGCTACACCTTC

d_gene: TRBD2
len: 15
v_gene: TRBV7-9
j_gene: TRBJ2-3
abundance: -
CDR3aa: CASPGTSGGTDTQYF
CDR3nt: TGTGCCAGCCCCGGGACTAGCGGGGGCACAGATACGCAGTATTTT

d_gene: TRBD1
len: 14
v_gene: TRBV6-6
j_gene: TRBJ1-5
abundance: -
CDR3aa: CASSYGTGVQPQHF
CDR3nt: TGTGCCAGCAGTTACGGGACAGGGGTCCAGCCCCAGCATTTT

d_gene: -
len: 18
v_gene: TRBV3-1/TRBV3-2
j_gene: TRBJ2-7
abundance: -
CDR3aa: CASSQDLRSTSMSTGQYF
CDR3nt: TGTGCCAGCAGCCAAGATTTACGTTCCACCTCCATGTCTACAGGGCAGTACTTC

d_gene: -
len: 16
v_gene: TRBV13
j_gene: TRBJ2-7
abundance: -
CDR3aa: CASSNKGEGELHEQYF
CDR3nt: TGTGCCAGCAGCAACAAGGGGGAGGGTGAGCTACACGAGCAGTACTTC

d_gene: TRBD1
len: 15
v_gene: TRBV27
j_gene: TRBJ1-2
abundance: once
CDR3aa: CASSRTTGVSYGYTF
CDR3nt: TGTGCCAGCAGCCGAACGACAGGGGTCTCCTATGGCTACACCTTC

d_gene: TRBD1
len: 15
v_gene: TRBV6-5
j_gene: TRBJ1-3
abundance: -
CDR3aa: CASGQGALSGNTIYF
CDR3nt: TGTGCCAGCGGCCAGGGGGCCCTATCTGGAAACACCATATATTTT

d_gene: -
len: 14
v_gene: TRBV27
j_gene: TRBJ2-1
abundance: -
CDR3aa: CASSSQGPYNEQFF
CDR3nt: TGTGCCAGCAGTTCACAGGGACCCTACAATGAGCAGTTCTTC

d_gene: -
len: 15
v_gene: TRBV24-1
j_gene: TRBJ1-2
abundance: -
CDR3aa: CATSSPGFSNYGYTF
CDR3nt: TGTGCCACCAGTAGCCCGGGATTCTCTAACTATGGCTACACCTTC

d_gene: -
len: 13
v_gene: TRBV19
j_gene: TRBJ1-2
abundance: -
CDR3aa: CASSIPRGYGYTF
CDR3nt: TGTGCCAGTAGTATACCCAGGGGCTATGGCTACACCTTC

d_gene: TRBD1
len: 14
v_gene: TRBV7-2
j_gene: TRBJ1-4
abundance: -
CDR3aa: CASGGGQDNEKLFF
CDR3nt: TGTGCCAGCGGGGGGGGACAGGACAATGAAAAACTGTTTTTT

d_gene: -
len: 11
v_gene: TRBV30
j_gene: TRBJ1-1
abundance: -
CDR3aa: CAWSVEQAAFF
CDR3nt: TGTGCCTGGAGTGTAGAACAAGCGGCTTTCTTT

d_gene: TRBD1
len: 18
v_gene: TRBV30
j_gene: TRBJ2-1
abundance: -
CDR3aa: CAWSVQRTGTGLINEQFF
CDR3nt: TGTGCCTGGAGTGTTCAGCGAACCGGGACAGGGCTGATCAATGAGCAGTTCTTC

d_gene: -
len: 15
v_gene: TRBV3-1/TRBV3-2
j_gene: TRBJ2-7
abundance: -
CDR3aa: CASSNAGQSSYEQYF
CDR3nt: TGTGCCAGCAGCAACGCGGGGCAAAGCTCCTACGAGCAGTACTTC

d_gene: -
len: 14
v_gene: TRBV27
j_gene: TRBJ1-6
abundance: -
CDR3aa: CASKEGYDSSPLHF
CDR3nt: TGTGCCAGCAAGGAGGGCTATGATAGTTCACCCCTCCACTTT

d_gene: -
len: 14
v_gene: TRBV5-1
j_gene: TRBJ1-1
abundance: -
CDR3aa: CASSFQGWNTEAFF
CDR3nt: TGCGCCAGCAGTTTCCAGGGGTGGAACACTGAAGCTTTCTTT

d_gene: -
len: 14
v_gene: TRBV6-2/TRBV6-3
j_gene: TRBJ2-1
abundance: -
CDR3aa: CASSTLRVDNEQFF
CDR3nt: TGTGCCAGCAGTACACTCCGGGTCGACAATGAGCAGTTCTTC

d_gene: -
len: 16
v_gene: TRBV6-5
j_gene: TRBJ1-1
abundance: -
CDR3aa: CASSYDVGGKGTEAFF
CDR3nt: TGTGCCAGCAGTTACGACGTCGGGGGTAAGGGCACTGAAGCTTTCTTT

d_gene: -
len: 12
v_gene: TRBV18
j_gene: TRBJ2-1
abundance: -
CDR3aa: CASSPENNEQFF
CDR3nt: TGTGCCAGCTCCCCAGAGAACAATGAGCAGTTCTTC

d_gene: TRBD1
len: 15
v_gene: TRBV11-1
j_gene: TRBJ2-1
abundance: once
CDR3aa: CASSLDRDRNNEQFF
CDR3nt: TGTGCCAGCAGCTTAGATCGGGACAGGAACAATGAGCAGTTCTTC

d_gene: -
len: 16
v_gene: TRBV3-1/TRBV3-2
j_gene: TRBJ1-3
abundance: -
CDR3aa: CASSPTGTSPRNTIYF
CDR3nt: TGTGCCAGCAGCCCAACCGGGACATCCCCGCGGAACACCATATATTTT

d_gene: TRBD2
len: 15
v_gene: TRBV2
j_gene: TRBJ2-5
abundance: -
CDR3aa: CASSEALAGQETQYF
CDR3nt: TGTGCCAGCAGTGAAGCGCTAGCGGGCCAAGAGACCCAGTACTTC

d_gene: TRBD1
len: 16
v_gene: TRBV7-2
j_gene: TRBJ2-3
abundance: -
CDR3aa: CASSLLRQGFADTQYF
CDR3nt: TGTGCCAGCAGCTTATTAAGACAGGGATTTGCAGATACGCAGTATTTT

d_gene: -
len: 17
v_gene: TRBV4-1
j_gene: TRBJ2-3
abundance: once
CDR3aa: CASSQVVRRGRTDTQYF
CDR3nt: TGCGCCAGCAGCCAAGTGGTGCGGCGGGGTCGCACAGATACGCAGTATTTT

d_gene: -
len: 17
v_gene: TRBV5-4
j_gene: TRBJ2-5
abundance: -
CDR3aa: CASSLRARPGAGGTQYF
CDR3nt: TGTGCCAGCAGCCTAAGGGCGCGCCCAGGAGCCGGGGGGACCCAGTACTTC

d_gene: -
len: 13
v_gene: TRBV15
j_gene: TRBJ2-3
abundance: -
CDR3aa: CATRRLERDTQYF
CDR3nt: TGTGCCACCAGAAGACTAGAACGAGATACGCAGTATTTT

d_gene: -
len: 14
v_gene: TRBV12-5
j_gene: TRBJ1-6
abundance: -
CDR3aa: CASGFGVINSPLHF
CDR3nt: TGTGCTAGTGGTTTCGGGGTAATAAATTCACCCCTCCACTTT

d_gene: TRBD1
len: 15
v_gene: TRBV7-6
j_gene: TRBJ1-1
abundance: -
CDR3aa: CASSLALGGYTEAFF
CDR3nt: TGTGCCAGCAGCTTAGCTCTAGGGGGCTACACTGAAGCTTTCTTT

d_gene: TRBD2
len: 17
v_gene: TRBV30
j_gene: TRBJ2-7
abundance: -
CDR3aa: CAWSPHPLAGGPDEQYF
CDR3nt: TGTGCCTGGAGCCCACACCCGCTAGCGGGGGGGCCGGACGAGCAGTACTTC

d_gene: -
len: 14
v_gene: TRBV24-1
j_gene: TRBJ1-4
abundance: -
CDR3aa: CATSHAGPNEKLFF
CDR3nt: TGTGCCACCTCCCACGCAGGGCCTAATGAAAAACTGTTTTTT

d_gene: -
len: 15
v_gene: TRBV6-6
j_gene: TRBJ1-4
abundance: -
CDR3aa: CASSSNRATNEKLFF
CDR3nt: TGTGCCAGCAGTTCGAACAGGGCAACTAATGAAAAACTGTTTTTT

d_gene: -
len: 12
v_gene: TRBV28
j_gene: TRBJ1-2
abundance: -
CDR3aa: CASSPNYYGYTF
CDR3nt: TGTGCCAGCAGTCCCAACTACTATGGCTACACCTTC

d_gene: -
len: 12
v_gene: TRBV24-1
j_gene: TRBJ1-1
abundance: -
CDR3aa: CATSDRTGQAFF
CDR3nt: TGTGCCACCAGTGACCGGACTGGTCAAGCTTTCTTT

d_gene: -
len: 14
v_gene: TRBV18
j_gene: TRBJ1-3
abundance: -
CDR3aa: CASSPGGAGNTIYF
CDR3nt: TGTGCCAGCTCACCAGGGGGCGCCGGAAACACCATATATTTT

d_gene: -
len: 16
v_gene: TRBV7-2
j_gene: TRBJ1-4
abundance: -
CDR3aa: CASSLSVGLAGEKLFF
CDR3nt: TGTGCCAGCAGCTTAAGTGTGGGTCTGGCGGGTGAAAAACTGTTTTTT

d_gene: TRBD2
len: 16
v_gene: TRBV15
j_gene: TRBJ2-3
abundance: -
CDR3aa: CATSRRGTRDTDTQYF
CDR3nt: TGTGCCACCAGCAGAAGGGGGACTAGAGACACAGATACGCAGTATTTT

d_gene: TRBD2
len: 16
v_gene: TRBV4-1
j_gene: TRBJ2-7
abundance: -
CDR3aa: CASSPGTSGGAYEQYF
CDR3nt: TGCGCCAGCAGCCCGGGGACTAGCGGGGGGGCCTACGAGCAGTACTTC